These T cell receptor beta chains were read from a single sample in a study of T cells in Graves' hyperthyroidism and ophthalmopathy. TCRdb reprocessed the multiplex PCR reads via MiXCR and lists one record per CDR3 protein. The table lists about 380,000 distinct CDR3 sequences, approximately 14% of them singletons, with approximately 11% in the top ten. The sequencing sample was made of blood. These TCRs come from a woman in her sixties or seventies with Graves' hyperthyroidism. Each CDR3 is given with its conserved first and last residue. D genes are given only for firm matches. Where a row states a size, it is once, few, many or the class of an expanded clone; other rows omit it.

j_call	d_call	clone_size	v_call	cdr3_aa	cdr3_nt
TRBJ2-7	TRBD1	many	TRBV12-3/TRBV12-4	CASSLEGGTGTYEQYF	TGTGCCAGCAGTTTAGAGGGGGGGACAGGGACCTACGAGCAGTACTTC
TRBJ2-1	.	few	TRBV4-2	CASSQESWSEQFF	TGTGCCAGCAGCCAAGAATCTTGGAGTGAGCAGTTCTTC
TRBJ2-7	TRBD1	many	TRBV29-1	CSVEEPGQGASYEQYF	TGCAGCGTTGAAGAACCGGGACAGGGGGCCTCCTACGAGCAGTACTTC
TRBJ2-7	TRBD2	many	TRBV12-3/TRBV12-4	CASSLYSGRVFEQYF	TGTGCCAGCAGTTTGTACTCCGGGAGGGTTTTCGAGCAGTACTTC
TRBJ1-4	TRBD1	.	TRBV5-1	CASSPRTGGVIEKLFF	TGCGCCAGCAGCCCCAGGACAGGGGGTGTAATTGAAAAACTGTTTTTT
TRBJ1-2	.	many	TRBV7-9	CASSLPGRYGYTF	TGTGCCAGCAGTTTACCAGGGAGGTATGGCTACACCTTC
TRBJ2-3	TRBD2	.	TRBV19	CAGSIVAGVSDTQYF	TGTGCCGGTAGTATTGTAGCGGGAGTGTCAGATACGCAGTATTTT
TRBJ2-2	.	many	TRBV18	CASSPDSNTGELFF	TGTGCCAGCTCACCAGACTCCAACACCGGGGAGCTGTTTTTT
TRBJ2-1	.	many	TRBV18	CASSPRRENEQFF	TGTGCCAGCTCACCGCGCAGGGAGAATGAGCAGTTCTTC
TRBJ2-7	.	.	TRBV10-1	CASSAGGALEQYF	TGCGCCAGCAGCGCCGGGGGAGCCCTCGAGCAGTACTTC
TRBJ2-1	.	many	TRBV11-3	CASSLDYQVQQFF	TGTGCCAGCAGCTTGGACTACCAAGTGCAGCAGTTCTTC
TRBJ2-3	.	many	TRBV11-3	CASSKGGGFTDTQYF	TGTGCCAGCAGCAAAGGGGGGGGATTCACAGATACGCAGTATTTT
TRBJ2-1	.	few	TRBV3-1	CASTNSARVFF	TGTGCCAGCACCAACTCCGCCCGGGTCTTCTTC
TRBJ1-1	.	.	TRBV7-9	CASSSPPGSMNTEAFF	TGTGCCAGCAGCTCCCCCCCGGGTTCCATGAACACTGAAGCTTTCTTT
TRBJ1-1	.	many	TRBV11-1	CASSEGTVNTEAFF	TGTGCCAGCAGCGAAGGGACGGTGAACACTGAAGCTTTCTTT